The 9 T cell receptor beta chains below were found in one sample sequenced in a study of radiotherapy plus CTLA-4 blockade in lung cancer. The table came from immunoSEQ multiplex PCR; TCRdb's copy has only in-frame clones and leaves some out. This table has about 39,000 clones, nearly 80% appearing once. The source material was peripheral blood, sampled from a patient treated with radiotherapy plus ipilimumab. The receptors were sampled from a human donor with non-small cell lung cancer that progressed on radiotherapy plus ipilimumab.

The rearrangement links TRBV6-6 to TRBJ2-1; TRBD2 is a possible D gene (6 bases). Trimming took off 6 bases at V and 10 bases at J, with 13 bases between the two ends. Germline V gives CDR1 MNHNY, CDR2 SVGAGI (reference sequence). CDR3 size: 12 residues. CDR3 DNA: TGTGCCAGCAGGGAGGCGGGGATAGAGCAGTTCTTC. This sequence encodes CASREAGIEQFF.

This chain joins TRBV6-6 and TRBJ1-2, with unresolved D. Per germline, CDR1 MNHNY and CDR2 SVGAGI (reference sequence). V lost 6 bases and J 0 bases, leaving 14 bases between the germline ends. The CDR3 consists of 15 residues. CDR3 region: CASSPRREANYGYTF. The CDR3 nucleotides are TGTGCCAGCAGCCCCAGACGGGAAGCTAACTATGGCTACACCTTC.

J is TRBJ2-6 and V is TRBV19, with D unclear. CDR3 length: 16 amino acids. V was clipped by 3 bases and J by 2 bases, with 11 bases between them. CDR1 and CDR2 (germline): LNHDA, SQIVND (reference sequence). The CDR3 loop is CASSIGVYPGANVLTF. The CDR3 nucleotides are TGTGCCAGTAGTATCGGAGTGTACCCTGGGGCCAACGTCCTGACTTTC.

This clone was observed once. The V and J genes are TRBV19 and TRBJ2-7; 8 bases line up with TRBD1. Germline V CDR1 and CDR2: LNHDA, SQIVND (reference sequence). V lost 6 bases, J lost 6 bases, and 7 bases stayed unmatched. The CDR3 is made up of 13 amino acids. The CDR3 reads CASSRDRFGEQYF. The DNA for the CDR3 is TGTGCCAGTAGCCGGGACAGGTTTGGCGAGCAGTACTTC. Using reference TRBV19 and TRBJ2-7 for the parts outside the CDR3, the full variable domain is DGGITQSPKYLFRKEGQNVTLSCEQNLNHDAMYWYRQDPGQGLRLIYYSQIVNDFQKGDIAEGYSVSREKKESFPLTVTSAQKNPTAFYLCASSRDRFGEQYFGPGTRLTVT.

The V gene is TRBV29-1, the J gene TRBJ2-3, with a weak D call TRBD2 (5 bases). The CDR3 is made up of 14 amino acids. The V and J ends lost 6 bases and 2 bases respectively, with 15 bases between them. The germline V gene has CDR1 SQVTM and CDR2 ANQGSEA. CDR3 nucleotide sequence: TGCAGCGTGCATCTCGGACTGATCACAGATACGCAGTATTTT. Protein product: CSVHLGLITDTQYF.

This chain joins TRBV5-4 and TRBJ2-3; 9 nucleotides agree with TRBD1. The V gene end was trimmed by 2 bases and the J gene end by 1 base; junction bases not matched to a gene: 5. CDR3 length: 16 amino acids. The germline gives CDR1 SGHNT, CDR2 YYREEE (reference sequence). The CDR3 DNA reads TGTGCCAGCAGCTTAACAGGGGGCGCCGGCACAGATACGCAGTATTTT. Protein sequence: CASSLTGGAGTDTQYF. The full variable domain, completed using reference TRBV5-4 and TRBJ2-3, is ETGVTQSPTHLIKTRGQQVTLRCSSQSGHNTVSWYQQALGQGPQFIFQYYREEENGRGNFPPRFSGLQFPNYSSELNVNALELDDSALYLCASSLTGGAGTDTQYFGPGTRLTVL.

The V call is TRBV4-1, the J call TRBJ2-3, with D possibly being TRBD1 (6 bases). Trimming left V 1 base short and J 4 bases short, with 15 bases between. The germline gives CDR1 MGHRA, CDR2 YSYEKL. The CDR3 contains 16 residues. The DNA for the CDR3 is TGCGCCAGCAGCCAAGGCTGGGGCAGGGGCCCAGATACGCAGTATTTT. This translates into CASSQGWGRGPDTQYF.

The J gene is TRBJ1-1, the V gene TRBV7-3; no firm D call. Trimming took 1 base from V and 7 from J, leaving 10 bases between them. Germline V CDR1 and CDR2: SGHTA, FQGTGA. The CDR3 contains 13 residues. The CDR3 loop reads CASSLRAGHEAFF. The CDR3 coding sequence is TGTGCCAGCAGCTTAAGAGCTGGGCATGAAGCTTTCTTT.

The V and J genes are TRBV19 and TRBJ1-2; D uncertain. V was shortened by 1 base and J by 0 bases, with 9 bases between the two germline ends. Germline lookup yields CDR1 LNHDA and CDR2 SQIVND (reference sequence). CDR3 length: 15 residues. DNA for the CDR3: TGTGCCAGTAGTATAGGGGCCGCAGCTAACTATGGCTACACCTTC. Residues: CASSIGAAANYGYTF.